These 23 T cell receptor beta chains originate from one sample sequenced in a study of STAT3 mutations in large granular lymphocyte leukemia. The repertoire was sequenced with immunoSEQ multiplex PCR; TCRdb's copy has only in-frame clones and lacks some. This table has about 12,000 clones, 88% appearing once. Study-wide results and caveats: In T-cell large granular lymphocyte leukemia, about half of patients showed multiple immunodominant subclonotypes.

Their specific antigens are unknown. Sequencing was performed on PBMCs. Receptors were obtained from a human donor with T large granular lymphocyte leukemia. Some clones in this sample may be carry-over from other donors' samples.

The rearrangement links TRBV7-3 to TRBJ1-2, with TRBD1 matching over 11 bases. J gave up 8 bases and V 5 bases, and 13 bases lay outside the gene matches. CDR1 SGHTA and CDR2 FQGTGA come from the germline V gene. The CDR3 sequence is 16 residues long. The CDR3 spells CASSPTPGQGALGYTF. The CDR3 DNA follows: TGTGCCAGCAGCCCCACCCCAGGACAGGGGGCGCTGGGCTACACCTTC.

The chain combines TRBV5-1 with TRBJ2-6, with D hard to call. This CDR3 contains 14 residues. Germline CDR1 reads SGHRS; CDR2 reads YFSETQ. Trimming cost V 4 bases and J 0 bases, with 5 bases left between them. CDR3 in amino acids: CASSRNSGANVLTF. The CDR3 bases are TGCGCCAGCAGCCGTAACTCTGGGGCCAACGTCCTGACTTTC.

The rearrangement uses TRBV18 and TRBJ1-6, with 8 bases matching TRBD1. Germline loops: CDR1 KGHSH, CDR2 LQKENI. V lost 6 bases to trimming and J lost 0 bases; unmatched junction nucleotides: 10. The CDR3 consists of 18 residues. The CDR3 nucleotides are TGTGCCAGCTCCCAGGAGTCTACAGGGGGCTCCTATAATTCACCCCTCCACTTT. Protein product: CASSQESTGGSYNSPLHF.

The chain combines TRBV29-1 with TRBJ2-7; no clear D gene. Trimming removed 7 bases at V and 5 bases at J, with 9 bases between. CDR3 length equals 10 residues. Germline CDR1 reads SQVTM; CDR2 reads ANQGSEA. CDR3 sequence reads: CSATANEQYF. CDR3 DNA: TGCAGCGCTACAGCGAACGAGCAGTACTTC.

The CDR3 DNA is TGTGCCAGCAGACAGGGATACGATGAGCAGTTCTTC. Translated, it gives CASRQGYDEQFF. The rearrangement joins TRBV6-5 to TRBJ2-1, with D possibly being TRBD1 (6 bases). Germline CDR1 is MNHEY and CDR2 is SVGAGI. The V end was cut by 6 bases, the J end by 8 bases, with 11 bases between. This CDR3 is built from 12 residues.

The CDR3 reads CASSLSGVSTDTQYF. The DNA for the CDR3 is TGTGCCAGCAGTTTATCAGGGGTGTCCACAGATACGCAGTATTTT. The V call is TRBV27, the J call TRBJ2-3, with a weak D call TRBD1 (5 bases). Germline assignment: CDR1 MNHEY and CDR2 SMNVEV (reference sequence). The CDR3 loop spans 15 amino acids. V was pared by 0 bases and J by 2 bases, with 9 bases between.

The chain has TRBV9 and TRBJ2-1; D is possibly TRBD1 or TRBD2 (6 bases each). V was trimmed by 7 bases and J by 5 bases, leaving 16 bases between them. Germline assignment: CDR1 SGDLS and CDR2 YYNGEE. The CDR3 sequence is 14 residues long. The CDR3 bases are TGTGCCAGCGCCCGGGGGCCTCTGAACAATGAGCAGTTCTTC. Protein: CASARGPLNNEQFF.

This rearrangement joins TRBV2 to TRBJ2-3, with 7 bases identical to TRBD2. V trimming: 3 bases; J trimming: 2 bases; junction bases outside the gene matches: 5. The germline V gene encodes CDR1 SNHLY and CDR2 FYNNEI. The length of the CDR3 is 15 residues. CDR3 coding DNA: TGTGCCAGCAGTGATGGACTAGTGGCCACAGATACGCAGTATTTT. Translation: CASSDGLVATDTQYF.

J is TRBJ1-1 and V is TRBV29-1; D gene uncertain. The V and J ends lost 4 bases and 0 bases respectively, with 6 bases between them. The CDR3 spans 12 residues. CDR1 is SQVTM, CDR2 ANQGSEA, per germline. This chain's CDR3 is CSVVVMNTEAFF. The DNA of the CDR3 is TGCAGCGTTGTAGTTATGAACACTGAAGCTTTCTTT.

The chain is built from TRBV6-5 and TRBJ2-3; no definite D call. V dropped 3 bases and J dropped 8 bases, with 12 bases sitting between them. Germline CDR1 MNHEY, CDR2 SVGAGI. This CDR3 has 13 amino acids. The CDR3 DNA is TGTGCCAGCAGTTATCAGCTGGTCGGTACGCAGTATTTT. Its protein is CASSYQLVGTQYF.

J is TRBJ2-5 and V is TRBV7-9; TRBD1 matches 10 bases. The junction had 4 bases not matched to a gene; V was cut back by 1 base and J by 5 bases. This CDR3 region has 15 residues. Germline V gene lookup returns CDR1 SEHNR and CDR2 FQNEAQ (reference sequence). The CDR3 bases are TGTGCCAGCAGCTTAGTCGGACAGGGGGGTGAGACCCAGTACTTC. This codes for CASSLVGQGGETQYF.

The chain is built from TRBV6-6 and TRBJ2-5; no reliable D call. This CDR3 contains 15 residues. Germline V gene sequence: CDR1 MNHNY, CDR2 SVGAGI (reference sequence). The ends were cut back, 6 bases at V and 4 bases at J, with 18 bases in the middle. The CDR3 loop reads CASSYGYSELETQYF. Written as DNA, the CDR3 is TGTGCCAGCAGCTACGGTTACTCAGAGTTAGAGACCCAGTACTTC.

The chain is built from TRBV5-1 and TRBJ1-2, with TRBD1 identical over 7 bases. The CDR3 is made up of 13 amino acids. From germline, CDR1 is SGHRS and CDR2 YFSETQ. J lost 7 bases, V lost 0 bases, and 3 bases had no gene match. CDR3 nucleotides: TGCGCCAGCAGCTTGGAGGCAGGGGGTGGCTACACCTTC. It codes for CASSLEAGGGYTF.

The chain has TRBV4-1 and TRBJ1-6; D ambiguous. This CDR3 contains 15 residues. Germline assignment: CDR1 MGHRA and CDR2 YSYEKL. The V end was cut by 0 bases, the J end by 3 bases, with 6 bases between. The CDR3 loop is CASSQDPGYNSPLHF. DNA for the CDR3: TGCGCCAGCAGCCAAGATCCAGGCTATAATTCACCCCTCCACTTT.

The chain carries TRBV18 and TRBJ2-7, with a weak D call TRBD2 (5 bases). Germline V lookup: CDR1 KGHSH, CDR2 LQKENI. The ends were cut back, 2 bases at V and 5 bases at J, with 13 bases in the middle. The CDR3 runs to 14 residues. The CDR3 here is CASSPGSGFHEQYV. For the CDR3, the DNA is TGTGCCAGCTCACCAGGTTCGGGGTTCCACGAGCAGTACGTC.

This clone came up once. The chain joins TRBV5-6 to TRBJ1-1; D call uncertain. The ends were cut back, 4 bases at V and 0 bases at J, with 7 bases in the middle. Germline assignment: CDR1 SGHDT and CDR2 YYEEEE. This CDR3 has 13 residues. CDR3 nucleotides: TGTGCCAGCAGCATTATCTTGAACACTGAAGCTTTCTTT. This codes for CASSIILNTEAFF.

The V gene is TRBV5-1, the J gene TRBJ1-2; 9 positions match TRBD1. The CDR3 spans 15 residues. With V trimmed by 9 bases and J by 6 bases, 15 bases remained unmatched. Germline V gene data show CDR1 as SGHRS and CDR2 as YFSETQ. The CDR3, as DNA: TGCGCCACGAGGCCCCCGGGACAGGGCCTCGATGGCTACACCTTC. It translates to CATRPPGQGLDGYTF. The full variable domain, completed using reference TRBV5-1 and TRBJ1-2, is KAGVTQTPRYLIKTRGQQVTLSCSPISGHRSVSWYQQTPGQGLQFLFEYFSETQRNKGNFPGRFSGRQFSNSRSEMNVSTLELGDSALYLCATRPPGQGLDGYTFGSGTRLTVV.

This chain uses TRBV9 with TRBJ2-7; 9 bases are a match to TRBD2. Trimming cost V 0 bases and J 5 bases; bases outside gene matches: 3. This CDR3 region has 14 residues. Germline loops: CDR1 SGDLS, CDR2 YYNGEE. CDR3 in DNA: TGTGCCAGCAGCGTAGTGGCGGGAGGGGACGAGCAGTACTTC. Translating gives CASSVVAGGDEQYF.

This sequence joins TRBV10-3 and TRBJ1-2, with D maybe TRBD1 (5 bases). CDR3 size: 16 residues. V was clipped by 6 bases and J by 3 bases, with 20 bases between them. Germline-derived CDR1 and CDR2 are ENHRY and SYGVKD. This CDR3 is CAIRGVSGHQDYGYTF. CDR3 coding DNA: TGTGCCATCAGGGGTGTTAGTGGACACCAAGACTATGGCTACACCTTC.

The chain carries TRBV18 and TRBJ1-4; the D is unclear. Trimming took 3 bases from V and 10 from J, leaving 15 bases between them. Germline V gives CDR1 KGHSH, CDR2 LQKENI. This CDR3 region has 14 residues. The DNA for the CDR3 is TGTGCCAGCTCACCGGTTGGGAAGGGAGGAAAACTGTTTTTT. Translating gives CASSPVGKGGKLFF.

V gene TRBV10-3 combines with J gene TRBJ1-2, with D hard to call. This CDR3 region has 13 residues. The ends were cut back, 2 bases at V and 6 bases at J, with 10 bases in the middle. Germline V lookup: CDR1 ENHRY, CDR2 SYGVKD. The DNA of the CDR3 is TGTGCCATCAGTGAGACCCATAGAGATGGCTACACCTTC. This translates into CAISETHRDGYTF.

This rearrangement joins TRBV2 to TRBJ1-1; D unclear. The V end lost 2 bases, the J end lost 4 bases, and 8 bases lay between the germline ends. The CDR3 totals 13 residues. The germline V gene encodes CDR1 SNHLY and CDR2 FYNNEI. The CDR3 sequence is CASSERSGTEAFF. In nucleotides, the CDR3 is TGTGCCAGCAGTGAACGGTCTGGCACTGAAGCTTTCTTT. Full variable domain (missing parts from reference TRBV2 and TRBJ1-1): EPEVTQTPSHQVTQMGQEVILRCVPISNHLYFYWYRQILGQKVEFLVSFYNNEISEKSEIFDDQFSVERPDGSNFTLKIRSTKLEDSAMYFCASSERSGTEAFFGQGTRLTVV.

The gene calls are TRBV2 and TRBJ1-2, with 7 nucleotides matching TRBD1. Trimming removed 5 bases from V and 7 bases from J; junction bases left unmatched: 4. The CDR3 totals 12 residues. The V gene's germline CDR1 is SNHLY and CDR2 FYNNEI. The CDR3 here is CASSRQGRGYTF. The CDR3 DNA follows: TGTGCCAGCAGTCGACAGGGACGTGGCTACACCTTC.